These T cell receptor beta chains were read from a single sample in a study of cytomegalovirus exposure and HLA in healthy donors. Repertoires were generated with immunoSEQ multiplex PCR, while TCRdb's copy carries only in-frame clones and drops some. The data show about 160,000 clones, around 79% seen once. Sequencing used PBMCs. All receptors come from a human donor in good health. The CDR3 runs from the conserved cysteine through the conserved F or W. A D gene is named only where the DNA matches it firmly.

-,12,TRBJ1-1,TRBV19,CASISVNTEAFF
TRBD1,16,TRBJ2-2,TRBV18,CASSPSGTGYTGELFF
TRBD1,14,TRBJ1-6,TRBV5-4,CASSPDRGNSPLHF
-,15,TRBJ1-1,TRBV19,CASSTDTGLFTEAFF
-,13,TRBJ1-2,TRBV5-1,CASSLSGDYGYTF
TRBD2,16,TRBJ2-1,TRBV4-2,CASSQWSGASYNEQFF
-,11,TRBJ2-1,TRBV6-5,CASSRQGEQFF
-,15,TRBJ2-5,TRBV19,CASSITPLIQETQYF
TRBD1,16,TRBJ1-4,TRBV2,CAIIPYRTGDNEKLFF
TRBD2,15,TRBJ2-5,TRBV7-9,CASSSPARLAETQYF
TRBD1,16,TRBJ2-5,TRBV5-1,CASSLETGARMETQYF
TRBD1,18,TRBJ1-3,TRBV7-6,CASSFGTGYGTSGNTIYF
TRBD2,17,TRBJ2-2,TRBV6-1,CASSAWTSGSVTGELFF
-,12,TRBJ1-5,TRBV6-5,CASSTGGQPQHF
-,14,TRBJ2-7,TRBV9,CASSGPGLDSEQYF
-,14,TRBJ2-2,TRBV4-2,CASSQQVRSGELFF
-,16,TRBJ2-3,TRBV7-8,CASKPLMASGTDTQYF
-,14,-,TRBV5-1,CASSLRQDMGEQYF
TRBD1,16,TRBJ2-2,TRBV10-3,CATRLGGDRGPEELFF
-,13,TRBJ2-1,TRBV6-4,CASSEYTSSKQFF
TRBD1,13,TRBJ1-2,TRBV2,CASSGQGPYGYTF
-,13,TRBJ2-1,TRBV7-9,CASSYSSDNEQFF
TRBD2,15,TRBJ2-7,TRBV9,CASSVTSGRAYEQYF
TRBD1,15,TRBJ2-2,TRBV10-1,CASTTGTGRTGELFF
TRBD1,16,TRBJ2-3,TRBV29-1,CSVISGQGTSTDTQYF
TRBD1,16,TRBJ2-3,TRBV15,CATSRSPGQGPDTQYF
-,16,TRBJ1-2,TRBV5-6,CASSLAGGRLDYGYTF
TRBD2,15,TRBJ2-1,TRBV12-5,CASGLGSGARNEQFF
-,15,TRBJ2-6,TRBV15,CTTSSHAGGANVLTF
-,13,-,TRBV2,CASTSGGGREQYF
-,15,TRBJ1-6,TRBV2,CASSEAIGGDSPLHF
TRBD1,14,TRBJ2-5,TRBV5-1,CASSQGTGQETQYF
TRBD2,17,TRBJ2-2,TRBV6-1,CASSGLLAGTNTGELFF
TRBD1,13,TRBJ1-1,TRBV10-3,CASTGGDGWEAFF
TRBD1,13,TRBJ2-1,TRBV2,CASSEPQGSEQFF
-,15,TRBJ2-1,TRBV27,CASSLRLVGVHEQFF
-,14,TRBJ1-2,TRBV6-5,CASSREQGPSGYTF
-,14,TRBJ2-7,TRBV11-2,CASSLGPGLNEQYF
-,11,TRBJ1-1,TRBV29-1,CSAEGDTEAFF
TRBD1,21,TRBJ1-4,TRBV4-2,CASSQGGDRFSLELINEKLFF
-,14,TRBJ2-3,TRBV4-3,CASSPDRSGDTQYF
TRBD1,15,TRBJ1-6,TRBV19,CASSIDRQGTSPLHF
TRBD1,18,TRBJ2-1,TRBV11-2,CASSLDTRGLRIYNEQFF
-,17,TRBJ1-3,TRBV4-1,CASSQDPGGASGNTIYF